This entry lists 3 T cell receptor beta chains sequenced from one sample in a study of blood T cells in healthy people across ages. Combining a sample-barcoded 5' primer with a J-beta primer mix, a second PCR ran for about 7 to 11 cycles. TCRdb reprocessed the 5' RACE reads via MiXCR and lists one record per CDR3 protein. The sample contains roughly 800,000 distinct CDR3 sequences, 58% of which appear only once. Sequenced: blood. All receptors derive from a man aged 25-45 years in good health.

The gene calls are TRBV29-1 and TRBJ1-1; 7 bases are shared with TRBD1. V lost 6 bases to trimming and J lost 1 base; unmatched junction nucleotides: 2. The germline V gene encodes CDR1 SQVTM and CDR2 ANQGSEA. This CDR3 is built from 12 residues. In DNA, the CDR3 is TGCAGCGTGGGACAGACGAACACTGAAGCTTTCTTT. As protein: CSVGQTNTEAFF.

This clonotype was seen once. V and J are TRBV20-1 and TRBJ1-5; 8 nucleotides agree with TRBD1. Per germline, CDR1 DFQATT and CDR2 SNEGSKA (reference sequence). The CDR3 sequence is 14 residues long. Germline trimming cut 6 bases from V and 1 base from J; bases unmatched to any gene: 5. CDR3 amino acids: CSATGGSSNQPQHF. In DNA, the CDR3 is TGCAGTGCAACAGGGGGGTCGAGCAATCAGCCCCAGCATTTT.

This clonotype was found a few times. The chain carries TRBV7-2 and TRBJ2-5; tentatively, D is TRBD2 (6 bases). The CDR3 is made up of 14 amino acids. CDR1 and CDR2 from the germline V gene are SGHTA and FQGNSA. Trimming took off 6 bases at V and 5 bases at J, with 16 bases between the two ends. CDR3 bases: TGTGCCAGCAGTATCCAGGGAGGCGGCGAGACCCAGTACTTC. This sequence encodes CASSIQGGGETQYF.